The table lists the clone carrying this T cell receptor beta chain with a few counts. Its antigen is not known. The data originate from a study of vaccination effects on CD4 cells after COVID-19. Study summary: Sampling of three convalescent patients occurred early (day +14) and late post-vaccination.

Sequencing was preceded by expansion of antigen-specific CD4+ T cells with viral peptide pools in the ViraFEST assay. Scientists isolated CD4+ T cells after an approximately 11-day culture period ended. Infection dated between March and December 2020, before the Alpha, Beta and Delta variants reached the United States. Participants were vaccinated with two doses of either the BNT162b2 or mRNA-1273 vaccine. Generated by immunoSEQ multiplex PCR, the TCRdb table keeps only in-frame clones and is missing some. The sample lists fewer than 15,000 clones; just under 75% were seen once. Overall study results and limits: Convalescents' post-vaccine spike-reactive clones were mainly new, vaccine-induced.

This material consisted of CD4+ T cells from PBMCs cultured with HCoV-NL63 spike peptides, taken after COVID-19 vaccination. The sequence came from a human donor who had a prior SARS-CoV-2 infection.

The CDR3 region has the DNA TGTGCCAGCACTCCCCTCGGAGGCGATAATTCACCCCTCCACTTT. It translates to CASTPLGGDNSPLHF. The gene calls are TRBV7-6 and TRBJ1-6; no definite D call. The CDR3 contains 15 residues. V lost 7 bases and J 5 bases, leaving 15 bases between the germline ends. CDR1 SGHVS and CDR2 FNYEAQ come from the germline V gene.